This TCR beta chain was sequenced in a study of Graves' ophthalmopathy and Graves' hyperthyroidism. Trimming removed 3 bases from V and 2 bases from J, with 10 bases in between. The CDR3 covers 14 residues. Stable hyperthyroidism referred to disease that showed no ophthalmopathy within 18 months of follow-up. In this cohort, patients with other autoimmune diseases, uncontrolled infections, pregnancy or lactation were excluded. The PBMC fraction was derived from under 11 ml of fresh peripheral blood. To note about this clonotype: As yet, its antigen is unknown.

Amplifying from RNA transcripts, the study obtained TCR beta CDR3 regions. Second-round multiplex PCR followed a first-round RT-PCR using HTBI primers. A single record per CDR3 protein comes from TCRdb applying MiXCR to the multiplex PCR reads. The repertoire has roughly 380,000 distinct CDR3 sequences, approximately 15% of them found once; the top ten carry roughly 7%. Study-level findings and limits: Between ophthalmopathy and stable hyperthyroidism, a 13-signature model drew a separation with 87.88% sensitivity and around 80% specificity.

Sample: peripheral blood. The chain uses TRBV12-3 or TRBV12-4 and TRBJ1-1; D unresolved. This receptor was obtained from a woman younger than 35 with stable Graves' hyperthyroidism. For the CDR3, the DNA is TGTGCCAGCAGTTTTACACGGACTAACACTGAAGCTTTCTTT. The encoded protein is CASSFTRTNTEAFF.